This T cell receptor (beta chain) originates from a study of graft-versus-host responses after intestinal transplantation. Study as a whole: Each recipient received a multivisceral, liver-intestinal, or isolated intestinal graft. For two to four years after anti-thymocyte globulin induction, all recipients took tacrolimus and steroids.

In germline, CDR1 is SGHTA, CDR2 FQGNSA. The CDR3 sequence is 14 residues long. The V and J ends lost 2 bases and 2 bases respectively, with 10 bases between them. The protocol was immunoSEQ multiplex PCR, while the TCRdb copy is restricted to in-frame clones and leaves out a portion. The sample holds about 43,000 clones; about 95% are singletons and the top ten take 1.5% to 2%. This TCR came from a human patient who received an intestinal transplant, so some T cells may come from the graft donor. The starting material was PBMCs, obtained about 350 days after intestinal transplant. V and J are TRBV7-2 and TRBJ2-7, with D possibly called TRBD1 or TRBD2 (6 bases each). This CDR3 is CASSLSGDTYEQYF. The CDR3 DNA is TGTGCCAGCAGCTTATCGGGGGACACCTACGAGCAGTACTTC. The full variable domain, with the rest looked up from reference TRBV7-2 and TRBJ2-7, is GAGVSQSPSNKVTEKGKDVELRCDPISGHTALYWYRQSLGQGLEFLIYFQGNSAPDKSGLPSDRFSAERTGGSVSTLTIQRTQQEDSAVYLCASSLSGDTYEQYFGPGTRLTVT.